This T cell receptor (beta chain) was recovered during a study of blood T cell repertoires in COVID-19. Across the whole study: Nucleic acid was either cDNA or gDNA, and it came from T cells, B-cell-depleted T cells, or PBMCs.

Method: immunoSEQ multiplex PCR; TCRdb's copy keeps in-frame clones and lacks some. Here the sample spans a few hundred thousand clones, roughly 86% being singletons. This CDR3 has 15 residues. Trimming took off 3 bases at V and 4 bases at J, with 12 bases between the two ends. Germline loops: CDR1 MNHNS, CDR2 SASEGT. V usage is TRBV6-1 and J usage is TRBJ1-4; D remains unclear. The specimen was peripheral blood. This clonotype originated in a woman in her fifties or sixties with COVID-19, enrolled during active disease. CDR3 bases: TGTGCCAGCAGTGAGCTTGGCCTAGGTAATGAAAAACTGTTTTTT. Residues: CASSELGLGNEKLFF.